Described below is a single TCR beta chain sequence and its context. This sample was included in a study of shared T cell receptors in the human thymus. Some clones are missing from TCRdb's copy, which holds only in-frame ones; the method was immunoSEQ multiplex PCR. The data hold 72,000 or so clones, with more than 90% observed a single time. The ends lost 0 bases at V and 4 bases at J; junction bases unmatched: 15. CDR1 is SGHNT and CDR2 is YENEEA in the germline V gene. There are 19 residues in the CDR3. Sequenced: thymocytes. This chain connects TRBV11-3 to TRBJ1-1; 9 bases are a match to TRBD1. This receptor was taken from a human donor. The CDR3 DNA is TGTGCCAGCAGCTTAGATGGTTCGGGACAGGGCGAAAGGGTCACTGAAGCTTTCTTT. It specifies CASSLDGSGQGERVTEAFF.